The rows below give T cell receptor beta chains drawn from one sample of a study of cytomegalovirus exposure and HLA in healthy donors. Data came from immunoSEQ multiplex PCR; TCRdb stores just in-frame clones and leaves some out. The sample totals some 72,000 clones. Specimen: PBMCs. These receptors were taken from a middle-aged man in good health and CMV-seronegative. Both conserved end residues are part of each CDR3.

J,V,CDR3
TRBJ2-3,TRBV27,CASSLWGDPTDTQYF
TRBJ1-2,TRBV5-1,CASSFNRGDSYGYTF
TRBJ2-3,TRBV6-5,CASSSLGGAGTDTQYF
TRBJ2-7,TRBV10-2,CASSERGGVSYEQYF
TRBJ1-2,TRBV11-2,CASSLNVAIGYGYTF
TRBJ2-6,TRBV15,CATSRDRGSGANVLTF
TRBJ1-2,TRBV5-4,CASSFRGGYTF
TRBJ2-1,TRBV6-6,CASSSLAGGNNEQFF
TRBJ2-1,TRBV4-3,CASSRSRGSGQGSYNEQFF
.,TRBV18,CASSPGTGNEQYF
TRBJ2-1,TRBV29-1,CSVQTQAYNEQFF
TRBJ1-2,TRBV6-6,CASSYLGRVLEGYTF
TRBJ2-7,TRBV5-1,CASSPGTTYEQYF
TRBJ2-5,TRBV6-1,CASKYDRGLGETQYF
TRBJ1-6,TRBV30,CAWSARFNSPLHF
TRBJ2-7,TRBV6-5,CASSYGAISYEQYF
TRBJ2-7,TRBV5-8,CASSTLSSYEQYF
TRBJ2-7,TRBV13,CASRLTGDSSYEQYF
TRBJ1-4,TRBV7-2,CASSLDRGSREKLFF
TRBJ2-3,TRBV5-1,CASSLGQGSGTDTQYF
TRBJ1-3,TRBV4-2,CASSQRQANSGNTIYF
TRBJ2-5,TRBV5-4,CASTPARPGGKTQETQYF
TRBJ2-7,TRBV30,CAWSGRAWGGEQYF
TRBJ1-5,TRBV2,CASSDNRGRNQPQHF
TRBJ2-2,TRBV19,CASSLQGTGELFF
TRBJ2-3,TRBV2,CAGSPGGDTQYF
TRBJ1-1,TRBV6-5,CASSVDRVGEAFF